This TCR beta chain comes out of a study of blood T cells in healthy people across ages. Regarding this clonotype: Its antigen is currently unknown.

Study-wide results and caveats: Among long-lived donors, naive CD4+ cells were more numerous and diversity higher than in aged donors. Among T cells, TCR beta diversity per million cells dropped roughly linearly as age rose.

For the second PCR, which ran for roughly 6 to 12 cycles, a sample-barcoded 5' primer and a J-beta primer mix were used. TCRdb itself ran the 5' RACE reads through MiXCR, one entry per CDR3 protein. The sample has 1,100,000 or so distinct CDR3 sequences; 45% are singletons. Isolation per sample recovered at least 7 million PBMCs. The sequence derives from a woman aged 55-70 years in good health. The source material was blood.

CDR3 sequence: CASSGAANYGYTF. CDR3 nucleotide sequence: TGTGCCAGCTCAGGGGCAGCGAACTATGGCTACACCTTC. The chain employs TRBV7-9 and TRBJ1-2; D is possibly TRBD1 (6 bases). Germline V lookup: CDR1 SEHNR, CDR2 FQNEAQ (reference sequence). The CDR3 has 13 amino acids. V lost 8 bases, J lost 2 bases, and 12 bases lay in between.